One and the same sample provided the 32 T cell receptor beta chains below, sequenced in a study. TCRdb analysed the 5' RACE reads with MiXCR anew, one entry per CDR3 protein. The table records some 44,000 distinct CDR3 sequences, roughly 31% of them present only once. The sequenced sample consisted of tumor-infiltrating memory CD4+ T cells sorted from the breast tumor. Subset of the sample: memory CD4+ T cells, CD4+CD45RO+CD25-. The receptors derive from a female donor with breast cancer.

The V and J genes are TRBV5-1 and TRBJ1-4; D unclear. This CDR3 has 17 amino acids. CDR1 SGHRS and CDR2 YFSETQ come from the germline V gene. V shed 4 bases and J shed 0 bases, with 16 bases lying between them. CDR3 sequence (DNA): TGCGCCAGCAGCCCGGACCCACTAGCCACAACTAATGAAAAACTGTTTTTT. Protein sequence: CASSPDPLATTNEKLFF.

This clonotype was picked up a small number of times. The chain uses TRBV7-2 and TRBJ1-5; tentatively, D is TRBD1 (6 bases). Trimming took 0 bases from V and 7 from J, leaving 13 bases between them. The V gene's germline CDR1 is SGHTA and CDR2 FQGNSA. The CDR3 is made up of 15 amino acids. CDR3 sequence: CASSLAGGPGQPQHF. The CDR3 region has the DNA TGTGCCAGCAGCTTAGCCGGGGGGCCGGGGCAGCCCCAGCATTTT.

Regarding this clonotype: The conserved closing phenylalanine or tryptophan is absent in this CDR3, likely reflecting a read error. This chain connects TRBV19 to TRBJ1-5; no firm D call. This CDR3 region has 15 residues. V lost 1 base and J 0 bases, leaving 7 bases between the germline ends. In germline, CDR1 is LNHDA, CDR2 SQIVND (reference sequence). The CDR3 loop is CASSIADLSNQPQHL. DNA of the CDR3: TGTGCCAGTAGTATAGCGGATCTTAGCAATCAGCCCCAGCATCTT.

This clonotype is a singleton in its sample. This chain connects TRBV7-3 to TRBJ2-3; 9 bases fit TRBD2. Germline CDR1 and CDR2: SGHTA and FQGTGA. Unmatched junction bases numbered 6, after V lost 2 bases and J lost 6 bases. The CDR3 sequence is 15 residues long. CDR3 sequence reads: CASSLDSGGMDTQYF. The CDR3 DNA reads as TGTGCCAGCAGCTTAGATAGCGGGGGCATGGATACGCAGTATTTT.

The chain carries TRBV5-4 and TRBJ2-5, with D possibly TRBD2 on 7 matching bases. Trimming shortened V by 2 bases and J by 5 bases, and 13 bases separated the two germline ends. CDR1 is SGHNT, CDR2 YYREEE, per germline (reference sequence). There are 14 residues in the CDR3. The CDR3 here is CASSLGGVGETQYF. The CDR3 DNA reads as TGTGCCAGCAGCTTAGGGGGGGTAGGGGAGACCCAGTACTTC.

This clonotype was detected a few times. V usage is TRBV10-3 and J usage is TRBJ1-1; 9 bases match TRBD1. Germline-derived CDR1 and CDR2 are ENHRY and SYGVKD. The ends lost 6 bases at V and 2 bases at J; junction bases unmatched: 4. The CDR3 spans 14 residues. The CDR3 bases are TGTGCCATCAGCAAGGGACAGGGAAACACTGAAGCTTTCTTT. It codes for CAISKGQGNTEAFF.

In regard to this clonotype: A read error is likely, as this CDR3 ends without the conserved phenylalanine or tryptophan. The DNA is omitted, as the CDR3 cannot be located on it reliably, and the CDR3 follows TCRdb's listing. The gene calls are TRBV7-8 and TRBJ1-4; TRBD1, the table's D call, lacks a check against the DNA. Looked up from germline, CDR1 is SGHVS and CDR2 is FQNEAQ. The CDR3 is 17 amino acids long, termini counted. CDR3 loop: CASSPRVKILLRNRRGP.

This clonotype showed up just a few times. J is TRBJ1-1 and V is TRBV4-2; unclear D gene. The CDR3 extends over 17 amino acids. Per germline, CDR1 LGHNA and CDR2 YNFKEQ. V was shortened by 0 bases and J by 0 bases, with 14 bases between the two germline ends. CDR3 nucleotides: TGTGCCAGCAGCCAAGATCCCCAGGCCGTTATGAACACTGAAGCTTTCTTT. Translating it yields CASSQDPQAVMNTEAFF.

The chain has TRBV10-3 and TRBJ2-1; 9 nucleotides agree with TRBD1. The CDR3 has 16 residues. The germline V gene has CDR1 ENHRY and CDR2 SYGVKD. Trimming took 4 bases from V and 1 from J; bases not matched to a gene: 5. The DNA of the CDR3 is TGTGCCATCAGTGGTAGGACAGGGGCTTCCTACAATGAGCAGTTCTTC. Translating gives CAISGRTGASYNEQFF.

This clonotype was detected a few times. The chain has TRBV5-6 and TRBJ2-2, with D unclear. The CDR3 has 12 residues. Trimming pared 6 bases from V and 7 bases from J, leaving 10 bases between. Germline lookup yields CDR1 SGHDT and CDR2 YYEEEE. CDR3 in amino acids: CASTTSSGELFF. The CDR3 DNA follows: TGTGCCAGCACAACATCCAGCGGGGAGCTGTTTTTT.

This chain's CDR3 is CASSFQGKRTEAFF. The CDR3 DNA is TGTGCCAGCAGTTTTCAGGGGAAAAGGACTGAAGCTTTCTTT. The V call is TRBV27, the J call TRBJ1-1; maybe TRBD1 (6 bases). This CDR3 region has 14 residues. The germline V gene has CDR1 MNHEY and CDR2 SMNVEV (reference sequence). Trimming took off 3 bases at V and 5 bases at J, with 13 bases between the two ends.

This clonotype showed up just once. The V call is TRBV9, the J call TRBJ1-2, with TRBD1 matching over 7 bases. With V trimmed by 3 bases and J by 3 bases, 2 bases remained unmatched. The CDR3 is made up of 13 amino acids. Germline CDR1 is SGDLS and CDR2 is YYNGEE. CDR3 region: CASSAGQDYGYTF. CDR3 nucleotides: TGTGCCAGCAGCGCTGGACAGGACTATGGCTACACCTTC.

As DNA, the CDR3 is TGTGCCACCAGTGGCCCCGGGACAGGACAAACGAGGACAGATACGCAGTATTTT. Protein sequence: CATSGPGTGQTRTDTQYF. The V and J genes are TRBV24-1 and TRBJ2-3, with 8 bases aligning to TRBD1. Germline V gene sequence: CDR1 KGHDR, CDR2 SFDVKD. The CDR3 spans 18 residues. After removal of 5 bases from V and 3 bases from J, the junction contained 15 bases not matched to a gene.

The chain has TRBV7-9 and TRBJ1-1; a weak D match, TRBD1 (6 bases). Germline V lookup: CDR1 SEHNR, CDR2 FQNEAQ (reference sequence). The CDR3 runs to 13 residues. V was trimmed by 8 bases and J by 7 bases, leaving 17 bases between them. The CDR3 DNA reads TGTGCCAGCGGCCACAGGGTACCACTTGAAGCTTTCTTT. The encoded protein is CASGHRVPLEAFF.

Remarks on this clonotype: An end of the junction differs from the germline gene, which may be a read error. The V call is TRBV5-1, the J call TRBJ2-2; TRBD1 agrees at 8 bases. The CDR3 runs 16 residues. Germline V CDR1 and CDR2: SGHRS, YFSETQ. In nucleotides, the CDR3 is TGCGCCAGCAGCCGCGACGGACAGGGTGGCACCGGGGAGCCGTTTTTT. Its protein product is CASSRDGQGGTGEPFF.

The V call is TRBV15, the J call TRBJ2-3; 8 positions match TRBD2. The length of the CDR3 is 15 residues. Germline V gene lookup returns CDR1 LNHNV and CDR2 YYDKDF (reference sequence). V lost 1 base and J lost 3; bases outside the gene matches: 3. The CDR3 region has the DNA TGTGCCACCAGCAGAGGGACTAGCCCAACAGATACGCAGTATTTT. It is translated as CATSRGTSPTDTQYF.

To note about this clonotype: A much larger clone sits a single nucleotide away, making a read error possible. J is TRBJ2-7 and V is TRBV20-1, with 8 bases aligning to TRBD2. V was pared by 5 bases and J by 9 bases, with 12 bases of the junction left unmatched. The CDR3 has 13 amino acids. Germline V lookup: CDR1 DFQATT, CDR2 SNEGSKA (reference sequence). CDR3 bases: TGCAGTGCTTTCGGACTAGCCAACAACGGGCAGTACTTC. Its translation is CSAFGLANNGQYF.

The chain joins TRBV12-5 to TRBJ2-5; no definite D call. V lost 1 base to trimming and J lost 2 bases, with 5 bases between them. Germline V gives CDR1 LGHNT, CDR2 FRNRAP. This CDR3 region has 13 residues. The DNA for the CDR3 is TGTGCTAGTGGTTTGGAGCCGCAAGAGACCCAGTACTTC. Protein: CASGLEPQETQYF. The full variable domain, completed using reference TRBV12-5 and TRBJ2-5, is DARVTQTPRHKVTEMGQEVTMRCQPILGHNTVFWYRQTMMQGLELLAYFRNRAPLDDSGMPKDRFSAEMPDATLATLKIQPSEPRDSAVYFCASGLEPQETQYFGPGTRLLVL.

Concerning this clonotype: One end of the junction varies from germline; a read error may be responsible. The V call is TRBV5-1, the J call TRBJ2-3; 8 bases fit TRBD2. The germline gives CDR1 SGHRS, CDR2 YFSETQ. This CDR3 region has 15 residues. CDR3 amino acids: CAGSLAGGSSDTQYF. In DNA form, the CDR3 reads TGCGCCGGCAGCTTGGCGGGAGGCTCTTCCGATACGCAGTATTTT.

Regarding this clonotype: This could be a read error, since a much larger clone is one nucleotide away. The V gene is TRBV7-7, the J gene TRBJ2-5; a possible D gene is TRBD2 (5 bases). This CDR3 is built from 11 residues. The germline V gene has CDR1 SSHAT and CDR2 FNYEAQ (reference sequence). The CDR3 nucleotides are TGTGCCGGCAGCTTAGGAGGGACCCAGTACTTC. As protein: CAGSLGGTQYF.

The V and J genes are TRBV30 and TRBJ2-7; D remains ambiguous. Germline V gene data show CDR1 as GTSNPN and CDR2 as SVGIG (reference sequence). This CDR3 is 12 amino acids long. The ends were cut back, 0 bases at V and 9 bases at J, with 12 bases in the middle. CDR3 residues: CAWSVYQRRQYF. In nucleotides, the CDR3 is TGTGCCTGGAGTGTTTATCAACGTCGGCAGTACTTC.

This clonotype has a count of ten or more. The chain combines TRBV10-3 with TRBJ2-1; D gene unclear. Per the germline V gene, CDR1 is ENHRY and CDR2 is SYGVKD. The V end lost 3 bases, the J end lost 10 bases, and 16 bases lay between the germline ends. The CDR3 loop spans 14 amino acids. The CDR3 nucleotides read TGTGCCATCAGTGAAGTCGATTTAAAACCCGAGCAGTTCTTC. This encodes CAISEVDLKPEQFF.

This clonotype was recorded a few times. For the CDR3, the DNA is TGTGCCAGCACCGGGGGGCTGGGCTACGAGCAGTACTTC. Translating gives CASTGGLGYEQYF. V and J are TRBV2 and TRBJ2-7, with a tentative D call TRBD2 (7 bases). Trimming removed 7 bases from V and 3 bases from J, with 13 bases in between. Germline values: CDR1 SNHLY, CDR2 FYNNEI. CDR3 length equals 13 residues.

As regards this clonotype: It is likely a read error, because the conserved phenylalanine at the end of the CDR3 is missing. The chain has TRBV20-1 and TRBJ2-3; D unclear. Trimming took 1 base from V and 1 from J, leaving 18 bases between them. This CDR3 region has 17 residues. Germline CDR1 and CDR2: DFQATT and SNEGSKA (reference sequence). The chain's CDR3 is CSARVPPITAGTDTQYS. DNA for the CDR3: TGCAGTGCTAGAGTCCCCCCCATTACGGCAGGCACAGATACGCAGTATTCT.

The V gene is TRBV7-6, the J gene TRBJ2-7, with D maybe TRBD2 (6 bases). The germline CDR1 and CDR2 sequences are SGHVS and FNYEAQ. The CDR3 loop spans 15 amino acids. Trimming took 5 bases from V and 6 from J, leaving 20 bases between them. CDR3 sequence: CASSRGPGLNLEQYF. DNA of the CDR3: TGTGCCAGCAGCCGCGGACCGGGACTGAACCTCGAGCAGTACTTC. Based on the CDR3 plus reference TRBV7-6 and TRBJ2-7, the full variable domain is GAGVSQSPRYKVTKRGQDVALRCDPISGHVSLYWYRQALGQGPEFLTYFNYEAQQDKSGLPNDRFSAERPEGSISTLTIQRTEQRDSAMYRCASSRGPGLNLEQYFGPGTRLTVT.

This clonotype showed up just a few times. The junction shows a germline mismatch at one end, possibly a read error. The chain recombines TRBV6-6 with TRBJ1-6; D unresolved. Germline CDR1 reads MNHNY; CDR2 reads SVGAGI (reference sequence). The CDR3 runs to 14 residues. CDR3 loop: CTSSYPGPQSPLHF. In DNA form, the CDR3 reads TGTACCAGCAGTTACCCGGGCCCACAATCACCCCTCCACTTT.

Details on this clonotype: A much larger clone differs by one base, so this may be a read error. The rearrangement uses TRBV14 and TRBJ1-2; D is possibly TRBD1 (5 bases). The CDR3 extends over 14 amino acids. CDR1 and CDR2 (germline): SGHDN, FVKESK. V was shortened by 1 base and J by 5 bases, with 11 bases between the two germline ends. The CDR3 nucleotides read TGTGCCAGCAGCCAAGGTCTCGGACATTATGGCTACACCTTC. Translation gives CASSQGLGHYGYTF.

This chain connects TRBV11-3 to TRBJ1-1; possibly TRBD1 for D (6 bases). The CDR3 consists of 13 residues. The V end lost 3 bases, the J end lost 3 bases, and 8 bases lay between the germline ends. In germline, CDR1 is SGHNT, CDR2 YENEEA. In DNA, the CDR3 is TGTGCCAGCAGCTTCGAGGGGGACACTGAAGCTTTCTTT. This translates into CASSFEGDTEAFF.

This clonotype was counted only a few times. CDR3 protein: CSARDKPWGGNTEAFF. The CDR3 nucleotides read TGCAGTGCTAGAGATAAACCGTGGGGCGGGAACACTGAAGCTTTCTTT. The V and J genes are TRBV20-1 and TRBJ1-1, with D possibly matching TRBD1 (5 bases). V was trimmed by 0 bases and J by 1 base, leaving 15 bases between them. The CDR3 runs to 16 residues. In germline, CDR1 is DFQATT, CDR2 SNEGSKA (reference sequence).

V usage is TRBV20-1 and J usage is TRBJ2-5; weak D call: TRBD1 (6 bases). This CDR3 is 14 amino acids long. V lost 5 bases to trimming and J lost 4 bases, with 17 bases between them. Germline V gene data show CDR1 as DFQATT and CDR2 as SNEGSKA (reference sequence). The CDR3 DNA reads as TGCAGTGCTTCCACACAGGGCGAGCGAGAGACCCAGTACTTC. It specifies CSASTQGERETQYF.

The rearrangement joins TRBV7-9 to TRBJ2-3; 7 bases agree with TRBD2. V was pared by 4 bases and J by 1 base, with 2 bases of the junction left unmatched. This CDR3 region has 14 residues. Per the germline V gene, CDR1 is SEHNR and CDR2 is FQNEAQ (reference sequence). The CDR3 bases are TGTGCCAGCAGCTCTACTAGCGGCACAGATACGCAGTATTTT. Protein sequence: CASSSTSGTDTQYF.

The chain joins TRBV5-5 to TRBJ2-2, with 8 bases fitting TRBD1. Per the germline V gene, CDR1 is SGHKS and CDR2 is YYEKEE (reference sequence). J was trimmed by 6 bases and V by 0 bases; bases with no gene match: 4. The CDR3 covers 15 residues. The CDR3 bases are TGTGCCAGCAGCTTGGGACAGGGGTTCGCCGGGGAGCTGTTTTTT. It specifies CASSLGQGFAGELFF.